This is a list of T cell receptor beta chains from one sample in a study of T cell responses to AZD1222 COVID-19 vaccine. Repertoires were generated with immunoSEQ multiplex PCR, while TCRdb's copy carries only in-frame clones and drops some. Of more than 85,000 clones in the sample, 80% to 95% are singletons; the top ten hold around 7.8%. Source: peripheral blood, taken on day 0 of AZD1222 vaccination. Source of these receptors: an adult in good health. The CDR3 runs from the conserved cysteine through the conserved F or W. D genes are given only for firm matches. Size tells how often a clone was seen (once, few, many) or the class of an expanded clone, and some rows leave it out.

TRBV19	NA	TRBJ1-1	TRBD1	CASSISGPGGTEAFF	TGTGCCAGTAGTATATCCGGGCCAGGGGGCACTGAAGCTTTCTTT
TRBV5-1	NA	TRBJ2-2	NA	CASSLGGGELFF	TGCGCCAGCAGCTTGGGAGGCGGGGAGCTGTTTTTT
TRBV5-1	NA	TRBJ1-1	NA	CASSLWAGATNTEAFF	TGCGCCAGCAGCTTGTGGGCAGGGGCCACGAACACTGAAGCTTTCTTT
TRBV28	NA	TRBJ1-1	NA	CASSSEEAFF	TGTGCCAGCAGTTCGGAAGAAGCTTTCTTT
TRBV29-1	NA	TRBJ1-6	NA	CSVETSIGSPLHF	TGCAGCGTTGAAACAAGTATTGGTTCACCCCTCCACTTT
TRBV3-1/TRBV3-2	NA	TRBJ2-1	TRBD2	CASSLGTREQFF	TGTGCCAGCAGCCTTGGGACTAGGGAGCAGTTCTTC
TRBV5-4	NA	TRBJ2-5	NA	CASSLKRQQETQYF	TGTGCCAGCAGCTTGAAGCGGCAGCAAGAGACCCAGTACTTC
TRBV6-5	NA	TRBJ2-2	NA	CASRFERGTGELFF	TGTGCCAGCAGATTTGAGAGGGGTACCGGGGAGCTGTTTTTT
TRBV30	NA	TRBJ2-3	TRBD2	CAWSRTSGGLDTQYF	TGTGCCTGGAGTAGGACTAGCGGGGGCCTCGATACGCAGTATTTT
TRBV28	NA	TRBJ1-5	NA	CASSLMGNQPQHF	TGTGCCAGCAGTTTGATGGGTAATCAGCCCCAGCATTTT
TRBV11-2	once	TRBJ2-2	NA	CASSLRARTDTGELFF	TGTGCCAGCAGCTTAAGGGCCCGGACGGACACCGGGGAGCTGTTTTTT
TRBV27	NA	TRBJ1-1	TRBD1	CASSRPGGVAFF	TGTGCCAGCAGTAGACCAGGGGGCGTAGCTTTCTTT
TRBV11-2	NA	TRBJ1-1	NA	CASSSSRVPEAFF	TGTGCCAGCAGCTCCAGTCGAGTTCCTGAAGCTTTCTTT
TRBV9	NA	TRBJ1-1	TRBD1	CANRGHRTEAFF	TGTGCCAACAGGGGGCACCGCACTGAAGCTTTCTTT
TRBV7-9	NA	TRBJ2-3	TRBD1	CASSNLGQAEDTQYF	TGTGCCAGCAGCAACCTGGGACAGGCAGAAGATACGCAGTATTTT
TRBV4-1	once	TRBJ2-2	NA	CASSQRSAGSNTGELFF	TGCGCCAGCAGCCAAAGATCGGCGGGTTCGAACACCGGGGAGCTGTTTTTT
TRBV15	NA	TRBJ1-4	NA	CATSRVRDEKLFF	TGTGCCACCAGCAGAGTAAGGGATGAAAAACTGTTTTTT
TRBV15	NA	TRBJ1-4	NA	CATSITVATNEKLFF	TGTGCCACCAGCATAACTGTTGCAACTAATGAAAAACTGTTTTTT
TRBV4-1	NA	TRBJ1-1	NA	CASSQAGFAEAFF	TGCGCCAGCAGCCAAGCAGGGTTCGCTGAAGCTTTCTTT
TRBV19	NA	TRBJ1-1	TRBD1	CASSTGTVEAFF	TGTGCCAGTAGTACAGGGACAGTTGAAGCTTTCTTT
TRBV6-1	NA	TRBJ2-7	TRBD1	CASSEVVYRGYEQYF	TGTGCCAGCAGTGAAGTTGTATACAGGGGTTACGAGCAGTACTTC
TRBV5-4	NA	TRBJ2-3	NA	CASSLWQGADTQYF	TGTGCCAGCAGCTTGTGGCAGGGTGCAGATACGCAGTATTTT
TRBV10-2	NA	TRBJ2-1	NA	CASTQDSYNEQFF	TGCGCCAGCACCCAGGACAGCTACAATGAGCAGTTCTTC
TRBV5-6	NA	TRBJ1-1	NA	CASSNRLRNTEAFF	TGTGCCAGCAGTAACAGGCTTAGGAACACTGAAGCTTTCTTT
TRBV18	NA	TRBJ1-5	NA	CASSPGWEQPQHF	TGTGCCAGCTCACCAGGGTGGGAACAGCCCCAGCATTTT
TRBV11-2	NA	TRBJ1-1	NA	CASSRDLGTEAFF	TGTGCCAGCAGCAGGGACCTGGGCACTGAAGCTTTCTTT
TRBV12-3/TRBV12-4	NA	TRBJ2-7	NA	CASGQVNAYEQYF	TGTGCCAGTGGTCAAGTTAACGCCTACGAGCAGTACTTC
TRBV19	NA	TRBJ1-1	TRBD1	CASSNTGGAEAFF	TGTGCCAGTAGTAACACAGGGGGAGCTGAAGCTTTCTTT
TRBV5-1	NA	TRBJ2-7	TRBD1	CASSKTGASAYEQYF	TGCGCCAGCAGCAAGACAGGGGCAAGCGCCTACGAGCAGTACTTC
TRBV4-2	NA	TRBJ1-6	NA	CASTLDAFSPLHF	TGTGCCAGCACTCTGGACGCCTTTTCACCCCTCCACTTT
TRBV11-2	few	TRBJ1-6	NA	CASSATGYHNSPLHF	TGTGCCAGCAGCGCCACAGGGTACCATAATTCACCCCTCCACTTT
TRBV10-1	NA	TRBJ2-2	NA	CASSFPSTGELFF	TGCGCCAGCAGTTTCCCATCCACCGGGGAGCTGTTTTTT
TRBV7-6	NA	TRBJ1-1	NA	CASSLEAGWTEAFF	TGTGCCAGCAGCTTAGAGGCAGGGTGGACTGAAGCTTTCTTT
TRBV6-6	medium-sized	TRBJ1-1	TRBD1	CASSYSPRQGHTEAFF	TGTGCCAGCAGCTATTCCCCTCGACAGGGCCACACTGAAGCTTTCTTT
TRBV19	NA	TRBJ1-1	NA	CASISLNTEAFF	TGTGCCAGTATTTCGTTGAACACTGAAGCTTTCTTT
TRBV6-5	NA	TRBJ1-1	NA	CASSSDRNTEAFF	TGTGCCAGCAGTTCTGACAGGAACACTGAAGCTTTCTTT
TRBV11-3	NA	TRBJ2-7	TRBD1	CASSSGQGASYEQYF	TGTGCCAGCAGCTCGGGACAGGGGGCTTCGTACGAGCAGTACTTC
TRBV19	NA	TRBJ1-2	TRBD1	CASSSLGQGLYGYTF	TGTGCCAGTAGTAGCCTCGGACAGGGACTCTATGGCTACACCTTC
TRBV5-6	once	TRBJ1-1	NA	CASSLGADYIWAFF	TGTGCCAGCAGCTTGGGTGCGGACTATATTTGGGCTTTCTTT
TRBV7-2	NA	TRBJ1-1	NA	CASSLGGDPVNTEAFF	TGTGCCAGCAGCCTAGGGGGGGATCCGGTGAACACTGAAGCTTTCTTT
TRBV27	NA	TRBJ2-7	TRBD2	CASHPRGARYEQYF	TGTGCCAGCCACCCGCGGGGGGCGCGTTACGAGCAGTACTTC
TRBV7-2	NA	TRBJ1-1	NA	CASSLAWTVEAFF	TGTGCCAGCAGCTTAGCCTGGACAGTTGAAGCTTTCTTT
TRBV11-2	NA	TRBJ2-7	NA	CASSFSLAGYEQYF	TGTGCCAGCAGCTTTTCGTTAGCAGGTTACGAGCAGTACTTC
TRBV15	once	TRBJ1-2	NA	CATSRDLQTGGYTF	TGTGCCACCAGCAGAGATCTGCAAACAGGGGGCTACACCTTC
TRBV5-4	once	TRBJ2-7	NA	CASSLSGPTYEQYF	TGTGCCAGCAGCTTGTCAGGGCCTACCTACGAGCAGTACTTC
TRBV7-8	NA	TRBJ1-1	NA	CASSSAQGSGMNTEAFF	TGTGCCAGCAGTTCAGCTCAGGGGAGCGGGATGAACACTGAAGCTTTCTTT
TRBV5-5	NA	TRBJ1-3	NA	CASSLGQGNTIYF	TGTGCCAGCAGCTTAGGGCAGGGAAACACCATATATTTT
TRBV11-2	NA	TRBJ2-7	TRBD1	CASSSPGQGSYEQYF	TGTGCCAGCAGCTCCCCGGGACAGGGGTCCTACGAGCAGTACTTC
TRBV6-5	NA	TRBJ2-1	TRBD1	CATQGGQGAYNEQFF	TGTGCAACACAGGGGGGACAGGGGGCCTACAATGAGCAGTTCTTC
TRBV7-9	NA	TRBJ1-1	NA	CASGTGRLGNTEAFF	TGTGCCAGCGGTACAGGGCGGCTTGGGAACACTGAAGCTTTCTTT
TRBV14	NA	TRBJ2-7	NA	CASSRFGLPTYEQYF	TGTGCCAGCAGCCGCTTCGGACTGCCCACCTACGAGCAGTACTTC
TRBV5-1	NA	TRBJ2-1	NA	CASSLFIFQASNEQFF	TGCGCCAGCAGCTTGTTCATTTTCCAGGCAAGCAATGAGCAGTTCTTC
TRBV18	NA	TRBJ2-7	NA	CASSPGLEQYF	TGTGCCAGCTCACCAGGGCTCGAGCAGTACTTC